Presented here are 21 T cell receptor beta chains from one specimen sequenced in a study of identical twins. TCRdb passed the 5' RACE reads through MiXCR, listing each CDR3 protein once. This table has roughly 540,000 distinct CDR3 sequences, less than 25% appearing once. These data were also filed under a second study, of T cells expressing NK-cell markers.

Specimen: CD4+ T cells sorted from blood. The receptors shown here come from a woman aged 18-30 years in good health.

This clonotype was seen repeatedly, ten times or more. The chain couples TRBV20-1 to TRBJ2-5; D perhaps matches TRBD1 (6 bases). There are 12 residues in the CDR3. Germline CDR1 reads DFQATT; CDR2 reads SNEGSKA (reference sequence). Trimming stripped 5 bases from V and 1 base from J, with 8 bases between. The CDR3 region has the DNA TGCAGTGCTCAGGGGCGCCAAGAGACCCAGTACTTC. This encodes CSAQGRQETQYF.

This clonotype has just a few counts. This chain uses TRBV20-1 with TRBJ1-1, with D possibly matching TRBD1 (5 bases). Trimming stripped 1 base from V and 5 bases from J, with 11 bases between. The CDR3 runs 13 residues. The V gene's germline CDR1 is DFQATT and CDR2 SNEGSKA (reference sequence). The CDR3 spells CSARGSSGTEAFF. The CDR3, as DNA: TGCAGTGCTAGAGGATCGTCAGGGACTGAAGCTTTCTTT.

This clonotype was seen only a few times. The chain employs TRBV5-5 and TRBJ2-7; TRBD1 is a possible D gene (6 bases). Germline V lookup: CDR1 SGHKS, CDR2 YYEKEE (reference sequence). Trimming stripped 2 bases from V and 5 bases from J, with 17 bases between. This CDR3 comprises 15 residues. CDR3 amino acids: CASSLRTDYVDEQYF. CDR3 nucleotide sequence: TGTGCCAGCAGCTTAAGGACAGATTACGTGGACGAGCAGTACTTC.

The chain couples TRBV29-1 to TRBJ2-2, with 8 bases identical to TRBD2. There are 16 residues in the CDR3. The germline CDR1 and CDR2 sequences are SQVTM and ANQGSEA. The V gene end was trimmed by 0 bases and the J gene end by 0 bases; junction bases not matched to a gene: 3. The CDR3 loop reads CSVEDRGGANTGELFF. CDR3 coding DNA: TGCAGCGTTGAAGATCGGGGGGGGGCGAACACCGGGGAGCTGTTTTTT.

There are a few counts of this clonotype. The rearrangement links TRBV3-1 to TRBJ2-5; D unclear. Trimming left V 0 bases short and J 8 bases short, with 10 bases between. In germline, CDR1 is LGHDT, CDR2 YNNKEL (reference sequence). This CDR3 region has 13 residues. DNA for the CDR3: TGTGCCAGCAGCCAAGATCCGTTACGTACCCAGTACTTC. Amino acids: CASSQDPLRTQYF.

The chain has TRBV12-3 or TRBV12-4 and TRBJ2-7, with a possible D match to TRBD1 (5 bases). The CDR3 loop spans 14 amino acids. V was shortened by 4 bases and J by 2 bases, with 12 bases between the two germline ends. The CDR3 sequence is CASSSQGRPYEQYF. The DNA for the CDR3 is TGTGCCAGCAGTTCCCAGGGTAGGCCCTACGAGCAGTACTTC.

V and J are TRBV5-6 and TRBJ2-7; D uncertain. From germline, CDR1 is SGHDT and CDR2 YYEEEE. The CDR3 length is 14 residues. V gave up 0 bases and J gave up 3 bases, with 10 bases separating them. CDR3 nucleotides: TGTGCCAGCAGCTTGGGACGCTGGGGCTACGAGCAGTACTTC. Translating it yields CASSLGRWGYEQYF.

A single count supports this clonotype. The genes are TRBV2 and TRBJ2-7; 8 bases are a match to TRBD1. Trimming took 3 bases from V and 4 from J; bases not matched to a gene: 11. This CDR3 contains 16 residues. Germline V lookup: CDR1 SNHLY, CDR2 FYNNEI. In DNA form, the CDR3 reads TGTGCCAGCAGTGAGTCCGCAGGGGGCGACGGGTACGAGCAGTACTTC. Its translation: CASSESAGGDGYEQYF. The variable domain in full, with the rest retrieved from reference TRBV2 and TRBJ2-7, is EPEVTQTPSHQVTQMGQEVILRCVPISNHLYFYWYRQILGQKVEFLVSFYNNEISEKSEIFDDQFSVERPDGSNFTLKIRSTKLEDSAMYFCASSESAGGDGYEQYFGPGTRLTVT.

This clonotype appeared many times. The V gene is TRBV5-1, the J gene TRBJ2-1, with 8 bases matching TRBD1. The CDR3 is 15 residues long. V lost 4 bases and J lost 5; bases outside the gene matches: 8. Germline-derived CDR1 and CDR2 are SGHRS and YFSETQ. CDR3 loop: CASSGTDRANNEQFF. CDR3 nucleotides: TGCGCCAGCAGCGGGACGGACAGGGCCAACAATGAGCAGTTCTTC.

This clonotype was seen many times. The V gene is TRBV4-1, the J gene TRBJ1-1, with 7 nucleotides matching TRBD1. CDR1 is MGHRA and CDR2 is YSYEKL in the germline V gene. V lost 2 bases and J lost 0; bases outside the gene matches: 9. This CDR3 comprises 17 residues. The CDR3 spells CASSQKPRGAMNTEAFF. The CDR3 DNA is TGCGCCAGCAGCCAAAAGCCCAGGGGGGCGATGAACACTGAAGCTTTCTTT.

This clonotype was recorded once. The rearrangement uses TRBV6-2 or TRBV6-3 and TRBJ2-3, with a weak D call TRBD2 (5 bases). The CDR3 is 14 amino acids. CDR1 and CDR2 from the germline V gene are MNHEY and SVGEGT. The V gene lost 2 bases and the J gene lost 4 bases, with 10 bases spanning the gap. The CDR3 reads CASSYRRAPDTQYF. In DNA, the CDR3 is TGTGCCAGCAGTTACCGGCGGGCTCCAGATACGCAGTATTTT.

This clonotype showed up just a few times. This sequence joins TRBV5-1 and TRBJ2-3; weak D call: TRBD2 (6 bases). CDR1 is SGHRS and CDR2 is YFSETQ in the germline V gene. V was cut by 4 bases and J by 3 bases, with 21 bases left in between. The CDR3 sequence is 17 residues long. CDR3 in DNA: TGCGCCAGCAGCCAGGCGCCCGGGACTGTTGCTACAGATACGCAGTATTTT. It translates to CASSQAPGTVATDTQYF.

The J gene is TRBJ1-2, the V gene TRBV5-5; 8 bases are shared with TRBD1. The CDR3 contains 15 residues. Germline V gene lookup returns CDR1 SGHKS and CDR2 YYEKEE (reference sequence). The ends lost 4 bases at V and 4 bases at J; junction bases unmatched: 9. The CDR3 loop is CASSPRTGLRYGYTF. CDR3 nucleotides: TGTGCCAGCAGCCCGCGGACAGGGCTTCGCTATGGCTACACCTTC. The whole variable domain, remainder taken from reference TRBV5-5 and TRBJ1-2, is DAGVTQSPTHLIKTRGQQVTLRCSPISGHKSVSWYQQVLGQGPQFIFQYYEKEERGRGNFPDRFSARQFPNYSSELNVNALLLGDSALYLCASSPRTGLRYGYTFGSGTRLTVV.

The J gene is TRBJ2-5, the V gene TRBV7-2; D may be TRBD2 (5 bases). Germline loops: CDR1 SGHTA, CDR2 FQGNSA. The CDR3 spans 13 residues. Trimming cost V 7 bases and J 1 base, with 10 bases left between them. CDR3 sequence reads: CASTPSGQETQYF. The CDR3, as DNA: TGTGCCAGCACCCCCAGCGGCCAAGAGACCCAGTACTTC. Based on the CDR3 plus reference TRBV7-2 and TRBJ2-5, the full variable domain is GAGVSQSPSNKVTEKGKDVELRCDPISGHTALYWYRQSLGQGLEFLIYFQGNSAPDKSGLPSDRFSAERTGGSVSTLTIQRTQQEDSAVYLCASTPSGQETQYFGPGTRLLVL.

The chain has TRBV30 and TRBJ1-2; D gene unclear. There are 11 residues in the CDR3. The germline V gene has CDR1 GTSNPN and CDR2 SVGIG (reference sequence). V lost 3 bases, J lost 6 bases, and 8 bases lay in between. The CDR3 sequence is CAWRLGNGYTF. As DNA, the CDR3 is TGTGCCTGGAGACTAGGGAATGGCTACACCTTC.

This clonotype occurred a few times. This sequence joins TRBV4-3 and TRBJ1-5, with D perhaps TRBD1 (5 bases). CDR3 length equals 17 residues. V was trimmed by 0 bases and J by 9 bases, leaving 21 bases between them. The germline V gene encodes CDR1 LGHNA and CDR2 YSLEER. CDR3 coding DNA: TGCGCCAGCAGCCAAGATCTGGGGACGCCCTCTGTTCGGCCCCAGCATTTT. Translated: CASSQDLGTPSVRPQHF.

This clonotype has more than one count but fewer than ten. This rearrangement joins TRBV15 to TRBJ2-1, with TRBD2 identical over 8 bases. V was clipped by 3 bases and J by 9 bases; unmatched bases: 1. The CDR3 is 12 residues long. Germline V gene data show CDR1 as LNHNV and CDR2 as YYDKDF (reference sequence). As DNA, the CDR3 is TGTGCCACCAGCAGCGGGAGGGGTGAGCAGTTCTTC. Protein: CATSSGRGEQFF.

In DNA, the CDR3 is TGTGCCAGCAGCCGAGGAGGGGGCTGGGGCTACACCTTC. Encoded protein: CASSRGGGWGYTF. This sequence joins TRBV27 and TRBJ1-2; 7 nucleotides match TRBD1. Per the germline V gene, CDR1 is MNHEY and CDR2 is SMNVEV (reference sequence). V lost 6 bases and J lost 8; bases outside the gene matches: 9. This CDR3 is built from 13 residues.

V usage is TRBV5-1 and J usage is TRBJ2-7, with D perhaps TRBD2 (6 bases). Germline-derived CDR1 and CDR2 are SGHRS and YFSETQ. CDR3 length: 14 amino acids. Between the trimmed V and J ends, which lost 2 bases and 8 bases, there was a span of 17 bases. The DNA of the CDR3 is TGCGCCAGCAGCTTCGCGGGGCCGGGGGAGCAGCAGTACTTC. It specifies CASSFAGPGEQQYF. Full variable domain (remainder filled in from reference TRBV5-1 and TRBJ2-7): KAGVTQTPRYLIKTRGQQVTLSCSPISGHRSVSWYQQTPGQGLQFLFEYFSETQRNKGNFPGRFSGRQFSNSRSEMNVSTLELGDSALYLCASSFAGPGEQQYFGPGTRLTVT.

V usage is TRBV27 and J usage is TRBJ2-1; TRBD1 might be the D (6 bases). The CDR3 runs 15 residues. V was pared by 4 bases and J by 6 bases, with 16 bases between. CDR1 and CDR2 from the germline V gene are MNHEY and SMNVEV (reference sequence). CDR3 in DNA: TGTGCCAGCAGTTCACCGGGACATGTAAGCAATGAGCAGTTCTTC. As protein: CASSSPGHVSNEQFF.

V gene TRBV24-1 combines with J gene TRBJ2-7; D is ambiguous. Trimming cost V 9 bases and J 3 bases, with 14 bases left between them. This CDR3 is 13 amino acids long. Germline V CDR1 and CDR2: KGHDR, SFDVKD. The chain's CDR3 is CATGRAELYEQYF. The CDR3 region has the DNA TGTGCCACCGGGCGCGCGGAGCTCTACGAGCAGTACTTC.